Each of the 20 T cell receptor beta chains below was sequenced from the same sample in a study of cytomegalovirus exposure and HLA in healthy donors. TCRdb's copy holds only in-frame clones and misses some; the assay was immunoSEQ multiplex PCR. The table includes some 140,000 clones, roughly 79% detected once. Source material: PBMCs. The receptors were sampled from a man aged 30-40 years in good health and CMV-seropositive.

This clone was recorded a few times. CDR3 in DNA: TGTGCCAGCAGTTCCAGACAGGGGAATCAGCCCCAGCATTTT. Translated, it gives CASSSRQGNQPQHF. V usage is TRBV6-5 and J usage is TRBJ1-5; TRBD1 agrees at 8 bases. The CDR3 runs to 14 residues. From germline, CDR1 is MNHEY and CDR2 SVGAGI. The J segment lost 4 bases and the V segment lost 4 bases, leaving 3 bases of the junction unmatched.

This sequence joins TRBV6-5 and TRBJ1-5, with 9 bases that match TRBD1. The CDR3 is made up of 14 amino acids. Germline CDR1 and CDR2: MNHEY and SVGAGI. V lost 6 bases, J lost 7 bases, and 7 bases stayed unmatched. The CDR3 sequence is CASSQDRGGQPQHF. The CDR3, as DNA: TGTGCCAGCAGCCAGGACAGGGGTGGCCAGCCCCAGCATTTT.

The chain combines TRBV5-6 with TRBJ2-4; the match to TRBD2 covers 7 bases. V gave up 2 bases and J gave up 8 bases; unmatched junction bases: 13. In germline, CDR1 is SGHDT, CDR2 YYEEEE. This CDR3 region has 16 residues. CDR3: CASSFSGWQRGDIQYF. The CDR3 DNA sequence: TGTGCCAGCAGCTTCTCCGGATGGCAACGGGGGGACATTCAGTACTTC.

This clone was detected only a few times. This chain uses TRBV6-5 with TRBJ1-2; TRBD1 matches at 10 bases. This CDR3 is built from 15 residues. Trimming removed 0 bases from V and 7 bases from J; junction bases left unmatched: 5. CDR1 MNHEY and CDR2 SVGAGI come from the germline V gene. The CDR3 sequence is CASSYSGQGLGGYTF. The CDR3 DNA sequence: TGTGCCAGCAGTTACTCGGGACAGGGGTTAGGTGGCTACACCTTC.

The genes are TRBV9 and TRBJ1-1; no firm D call. The V gene's germline CDR1 is SGDLS and CDR2 YYNGEE. Trimming removed 0 bases at V and 5 bases at J, with 14 bases between. There are 15 residues in the CDR3. The CDR3 DNA reads TGTGCCAGCAGCGTAGGGGCCCGGGGAATAACTGAAGCTTTCTTT. Translation gives CASSVGARGITEAFF.

The CDR3 DNA reads TGTGCCAGCTCACGGCAGGGGGGCGAGACCCAGTACTTC. It translates to CASSRQGGETQYF. The genes are TRBV18 and TRBJ2-5, with a tentative D call TRBD1 (7 bases). The V end lost 4 bases, the J end lost 5 bases, and 11 bases lay between the germline ends. The CDR3 runs to 13 residues. Looked up from germline, CDR1 is KGHSH and CDR2 is LQKENI.

The rearrangement uses TRBV5-1 and TRBJ1-2; 7 bases are shared with TRBD1. The CDR3 covers 15 residues. Germline V gene lookup returns CDR1 SGHRS and CDR2 YFSETQ. J gave up 2 bases and V 4 bases, and 8 bases lay outside the gene matches. CDR3 DNA sequence: TGCGCCAGCAGCGCGACTGTGGGACAGAACTATGGCTACACCTTC. Translated, it gives CASSATVGQNYGYTF.

The V gene is TRBV6-1, the J gene TRBJ2-7, with 13 bases lining up with TRBD2. The CDR3 length is 18 residues. V was pared by 2 bases and J by 3 bases, with 10 bases of the junction left unmatched. Germline loops: CDR1 MNHNS, CDR2 SASEGT. DNA for the CDR3: TGTGCCAGCAGTGAAAAAATCGGGACTAGCGGGAAAGGCTACGAGCAGTACTTC. It is translated as CASSEKIGTSGKGYEQYF.

The DNA of the CDR3 is TGCGCCAGCAGCTTAGGACAGGGGACGGCGGGGAACATTCAGTACTTC. Amino acids: CASSLGQGTAGNIQYF. The V gene is TRBV5-1, the J gene TRBJ2-4; 9 bases are a match to TRBD1. Germline loops: CDR1 SGHRS, CDR2 YFSETQ. The CDR3 has 16 residues. The ends lost 2 bases at V and 7 bases at J; junction bases unmatched: 10.

This chain joins TRBV7-8 and TRBJ2-7; 10 bases fit TRBD2. V gave up 5 bases and J gave up 6 bases; unmatched junction bases: 10. This CDR3 has 15 residues. Per germline, CDR1 SGHVS and CDR2 FQNEAQ. CDR3 bases: TGTGCCAGCAGCACGATATCGGGACTAGCGATCGAGCAGTACTTC. This encodes CASSTISGLAIEQYF.

The chain couples TRBV5-1 to TRBJ1-3; unclear D gene. The CDR3 covers 14 residues. Trimming took 0 bases from V and 4 from J, leaving 8 bases between them. Germline CDR1 SGHRS, CDR2 YFSETQ. The CDR3 DNA sequence: TGCGCCAGCAGCTTGGCCGCGAGGGGAAACACCATATATTTT. This gives the protein CASSLAARGNTIYF. Supplemented by reference TRBV5-1 and TRBJ1-3, the full variable domain reads KAGVTQTPRYLIKTRGQQVTLSCSPISGHRSVSWYQQTPGQGLQFLFEYFSETQRNKGNFPGRFSGRQFSNSRSEMNVSTLELGDSALYLCASSLAARGNTIYFGEGSWLTVV.

V gene TRBV10-3 combines with J gene TRBJ2-2; 12 positions agree with TRBD1. CDR3 length: 18 amino acids. V was pared by 4 bases and J by 2 bases, with 8 bases of the junction left unmatched. Per the germline V gene, CDR1 is ENHRY and CDR2 is SYGVKD. This CDR3 is CAISGSGTGGLNTGELFF. The CDR3 bases are TGTGCCATCAGTGGGTCCGGGACAGGGGGCCTTAACACCGGGGAGCTGTTTTTT.

The V gene is TRBV7-2, the J gene TRBJ1-2; 7 bases agree with TRBD1. The junction had 4 bases not matched to a gene; V was cut back by 5 bases and J by 4 bases. The germline gives CDR1 SGHTA, CDR2 FQGNSA. The CDR3 loop spans 13 amino acids. The DNA of the CDR3 is TGTGCCAGCAGCCCCGGGACAGTCTATGGCTACACCTTC. Its translation is CASSPGTVYGYTF.

V gene TRBV13 combines with J gene TRBJ2-3; tentative D call: TRBD2 (7 bases). Trimming removed 3 bases at V and 12 bases at J, with 22 bases between. This CDR3 has 15 amino acids. From germline, CDR1 is PRHDT and CDR2 FYEKMQ (reference sequence). In DNA form, the CDR3 reads TGTGCCAGCAGCTTCCTAAAATCGGACGGGGGGCTTCAGTATTTT. It is translated as CASSFLKSDGGLQYF.

The chain links TRBV4-3 to TRBJ1-2; the D gene is possibly TRBD1 (5 bases). The V end lost 2 bases, the J end lost 0 bases, and 19 bases lay between the germline ends. The CDR3 spans 18 residues. CDR1 and CDR2 (germline): LGHNA, YSLEER. CDR3 sequence: CASSQRRVTGTANYGYTF. CDR3 bases: TGCGCCAGCAGCCAAAGGCGCGTAACAGGCACAGCTAACTATGGCTACACCTTC.

Points on this clone: Other DNA sequences in this specimen translate into the identical CDR3. This chain joins TRBV7-2 and TRBJ1-2; 7 positions match TRBD1. The CDR3 is 14 residues long. Germline CDR1 and CDR2: SGHTA and FQGNSA. The J segment lost 2 bases and the V segment lost 4 bases, leaving 4 bases of the junction unmatched. The CDR3 loop reads CASSSRQGNYGYTF. For the CDR3, the DNA is TGTGCCAGCAGCTCAAGACAGGGCAACTATGGCTACACCTTC.

The chain has TRBV2 and TRBJ2-5, with 7 bases matching TRBD1. V lost 8 bases to trimming and J lost 2 bases; unmatched junction nucleotides: 5. CDR3 size: 13 residues. CDR1 is SNHLY, CDR2 FYNNEI, per germline. The CDR3, as DNA: TGTGCCAGCCAGGGCAGGGGGCAAGAGACCCAGTACTTC. It specifies CASQGRGQETQYF.

This rearrangement joins TRBV9 to TRBJ1-6; 7 bases align to TRBD1. V trimming: 3 bases; J trimming: 5 bases; junction bases outside the gene matches: 5. The CDR3 is 15 amino acids. CDR1 is SGDLS and CDR2 is YYNGEE in the germline V gene. CDR3 region: CASSDRDRDNSPLHF. The CDR3 region has the DNA TGTGCCAGCAGCGACCGGGACAGAGATAATTCACCCCTCCACTTT.

The V and J genes are TRBV19 and TRBJ1-3; 8 positions agree with TRBD1. CDR3 length: 16 amino acids. Germline V gene data show CDR1 as LNHDA and CDR2 as SQIVND (reference sequence). With 5 bases clipped from V and 4 bases from J, the junction kept 10 bases outside the gene matches. The CDR3, as DNA: TGTGCCAGTAGTGTGCGGACAGGGAGGTACGGAAACACCATATATTTT. This gives the protein CASSVRTGRYGNTIYF.

The chain uses TRBV2 and TRBJ2-3; possible D gene TRBD2, 6 bases. Germline V gene sequence: CDR1 SNHLY, CDR2 FYNNEI. V was shortened by 8 bases and J by 5 bases, with 20 bases between the two germline ends. There are 15 residues in the CDR3. The CDR3 DNA follows: TGTGCCAGCCGTCGGGAGACGGCCGTGGAAGATACGCAGTATTTT. This codes for CASRRETAVEDTQYF. Combining the CDR3 with reference TRBV2 and TRBJ2-3 gives the whole variable domain EPEVTQTPSHQVTQMGQEVILRCVPISNHLYFYWYRQILGQKVEFLVSFYNNEISEKSEIFDDQFSVERPDGSNFTLKIRSTKLEDSAMYFCASRRETAVEDTQYFGPGTRLTVL.